This T cell receptor (beta chain) came from a study of cytomegalovirus exposure and HLA in healthy donors. The CDR3 has 17 residues. V shed 6 bases, J shed 5 bases, and the junction held 14 bases outside the gene matches. Germline CDR1 MDHEN, CDR2 SYDVKM. The PCR used 60 Vbeta and 13 Jbeta primers. Profiled with immunoSEQ multiplex PCR; TCRdb holds only in-frame clones, not every one. The sample lists some 150,000 clones, roughly 80% occurring once. Sequencing used PBMCs. This TCR came from a female donor in good health and CMV-seronegative. The chain links TRBV28 to TRBJ2-1; 9 bases fit TRBD1. In DNA form, the CDR3 reads TGTGCCAGCAGATCCTCTCCGGGACAGGGTACCCACAATGAGCAGTTCTTC. Translating gives CASRSSPGQGTHNEQFF.